This T cell receptor (beta chain) emerged from a study of regulatory T cells in long-lasting Graves disease. Assembly of TCR beta libraries relied on iRepertoire HTBI primers together with Arm-PCR of CDR3 regions. TCRdb re-called the multiplex PCR reads through MiXCR, storing one row per CDR3 protein. Among almost 350,000 distinct CDR3 sequences listed, 15% to 20% were seen once. Between the trimmed V and J ends, which lost 4 bases and 5 bases, there was a span of 14 bases. The CDR3 sequence is 14 residues long. CDR1 and CDR2 (germline): LNHDA, SQIVND (reference sequence). The sample holds a few counts of this clonotype. Time point meaning: persistent/refractory GD, antithyroid drugs over 5 years with positive TRAb. Extracted RNA from PBMCs served as the source of the TCR library.

This rearrangement joins TRBV19 to TRBJ1-1, with a possible D match to TRBD1 (6 bases). This TCR was recovered from a female donor with Graves disease. Source: peripheral blood mononuclear cells (PBMCs), taken when the disease was refractory, from a patient treated with antithyroid drugs. As DNA, the CDR3 is TGTGCCAGTAGTACAGAAGCAGGGGTTACTGAAGCTTTCTTT. Amino acids: CASSTEAGVTEAFF.